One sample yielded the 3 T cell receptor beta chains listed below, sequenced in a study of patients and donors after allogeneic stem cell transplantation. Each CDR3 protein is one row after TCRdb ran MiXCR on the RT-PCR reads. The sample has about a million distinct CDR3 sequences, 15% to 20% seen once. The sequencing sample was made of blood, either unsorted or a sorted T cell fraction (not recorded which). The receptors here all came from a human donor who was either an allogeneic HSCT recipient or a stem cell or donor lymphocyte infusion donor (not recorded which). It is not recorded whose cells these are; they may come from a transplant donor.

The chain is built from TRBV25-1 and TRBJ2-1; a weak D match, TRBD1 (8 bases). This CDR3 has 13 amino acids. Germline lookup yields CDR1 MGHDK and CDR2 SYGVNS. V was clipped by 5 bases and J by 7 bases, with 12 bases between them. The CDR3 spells CASSYRGGNEQFF. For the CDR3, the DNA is TGTGCCAGCAGTTACAGGGGGGGGAATGAGCAGTTCTTC.

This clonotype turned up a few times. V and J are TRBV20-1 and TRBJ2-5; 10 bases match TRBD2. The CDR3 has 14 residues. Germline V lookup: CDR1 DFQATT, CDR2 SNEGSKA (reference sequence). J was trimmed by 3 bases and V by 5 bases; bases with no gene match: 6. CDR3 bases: TGCAGTGCTGGAGGGAGCGGGAGGGAAGAGACCCAGTACTTC. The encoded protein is CSAGGSGREETQYF.

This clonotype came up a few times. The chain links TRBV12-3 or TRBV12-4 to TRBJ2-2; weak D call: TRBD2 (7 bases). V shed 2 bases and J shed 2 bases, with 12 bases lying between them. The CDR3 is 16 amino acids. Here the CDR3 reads CASSLWGGANTGELFF. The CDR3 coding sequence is TGTGCCAGCAGTTTATGGGGGGGGGCAAACACCGGGGAGCTGTTTTTT.